This TCR beta chain comes out of a study of T-cell reconstitution after alpha-beta-depleted transplantation in children. Study findings and constraints: Several hundred rapidly expanded clones from non-depleted graft cells reportedly supplied alpha-beta T cells about two months post-transplant. Several patients had high TCRbeta diversity at day 60; it came from surviving recipient T cells and thymic progenitors. T-cell counts and diversity at one year following transplant were attributed mainly to newly produced T cells.

The trim removed 0 bases at V and 9 bases at J, leaving 12 bases unmatched. The CDR3 runs to 17 residues. Germline CDR1 MGHRA, CDR2 YSYEKL. Worth noting for this clonotype: Its specificity is unknown.

Unique molecular identifiers tagged the TCRbeta library. One entry per CDR3 protein, called by TCRdb with MiXCR from the PCR reads. The table includes just over 950,000 distinct CDR3 sequences, about 26% detected once. The V gene is TRBV4-1, the J gene TRBJ2-1; 9 bases are shared with TRBD2. This sample comprised PBMCs, mostly from graft donor cells, obtained 360 days after TCRalphabeta/CD19-depleted stem cell transplant. This TCR was recovered from a boy less than two years old who had a stem cell transplant for SCID, so the T cells may come from the graft donor. The CDR3: CASSQDNLGLARGEQFF. The CDR3 nucleotides are TGCGCCAGCAGCCAAGACAACCTAGGACTAGCGCGCGGTGAGCAGTTCTTC.